These 3 T cell receptor beta chains were all obtained from the same sample, sequenced in a study of blood T cells in healthy people across ages. A J-beta primer mix and a sample-barcoded 5' primer were used in a second PCR of about 6 to 12 cycles. TCRdb called the 5' RACE reads again in MiXCR, with one record for every CDR3 protein. The sample yields over a million distinct CDR3 sequences, 35% to 50% seen once. Sequencing input: blood. The receptors were gathered from a woman in her sixties or seventies in good health.

The rearrangement uses TRBV20-1 and TRBJ2-7; D is unresolved. V lost 6 bases to trimming and J lost 4 bases, with 10 bases between them. Germline lookup yields CDR1 DFQATT and CDR2 SNEGSKA (reference sequence). This CDR3 spans 11 amino acids. As DNA, the CDR3 is TGCAGTGCGCCTGACGCTTACGAGCAGTACTTC. It translates to CSAPDAYEQYF.

The chain couples TRBV6-4 to TRBJ2-6, with TRBD1 matching over 7 bases. This CDR3 has 19 residues. The V segment lost 6 bases and the J segment 2 bases; nucleotides outside the gene matches: 16. CDR1 and CDR2 from the germline V gene are MRHNA and SNTAGT. CDR3 in amino acids: CASRGLGNGTGAGANVLTF. In nucleotides, the CDR3 is TGTGCCAGCAGAGGACTGGGAAATGGAACAGGGGCTGGGGCCAACGTCCTGACTTTC.

The CDR3 sequence: CASSLVSSGLNEQFF. The DNA of the CDR3 is TGCGCCAGCAGCTTGGTCTCTAGCGGACTCAATGAGCAGTTCTTC. This chain joins TRBV5-1 and TRBJ2-1, with 7 nucleotides matching TRBD2. The CDR3 is 15 amino acids. The V and J ends lost 0 bases and 6 bases, in that order; junction bases with no gene match: 6. Germline V CDR1 and CDR2: SGHRS, YFSETQ. The full variable domain, with the rest looked up from reference TRBV5-1 and TRBJ2-1, is KAGVTQTPRYLIKTRGQQVTLSCSPISGHRSVSWYQQTPGQGLQFLFEYFSETQRNKGNFPGRFSGRQFSNSRSEMNVSTLELGDSALYLCASSLVSSGLNEQFFGPGTRLTVL.